This TCR beta chain is from a study of CD4+ T cells in melanoma. Study outcomes and limitations: In melanoma, neoantigen-specific CD4+ T cells reportedly differed in differentiation state. CD8+ T cell, macrophage and B cell function reportedly correlated with neoantigen-specific CD4+ T cells.

Concerning this clone: What it binds is unknown.

Data came from immunoSEQ multiplex PCR; TCRdb stores just in-frame clones and leaves some out. This sample has around 55,000 clones, with about 72% found just once. The CDR3 length is 16 residues. Looked up from germline, CDR1 is SEHNR and CDR2 is FQNEAQ (reference sequence). V lost 5 bases and J 0 bases, leaving 14 bases between the germline ends. The chain carries TRBV7-9 and TRBJ2-1; D is perhaps TRBD1 (5 bases). The TCR sequence derives from a human donor with melanoma. Material for sequencing was tumor tissue. The CDR3 loop is CASSQGALSSYNEQFF. The DNA for the CDR3 is TGTGCCAGCAGCCAGGGCGCCTTGAGCTCCTACAATGAGCAGTTCTTC.